Listed below are T cell receptor beta chains from one sample, sequenced in a study of CD8+ T cells in alopecia areata. Clones were read by immunoSEQ multiplex PCR, and TCRdb kept only the in-frame ones, dropping some. The sample holds over 200,000 clones, over 60% seen once. The material was CD4+ T cells sorted from blood, obtained at week 4, from a patient treated with tofacitinib. All receptors come from a human donor with alopecia areata. Each CDR3 is given with its conserved first and last residue. The D gene is left open where the match is weak. The size field is filled for only some rows; it gives once, few, many or a size class.

size	V	J	D	CDR3	DNA
NA	TRBV18	TRBJ2-3	TRBD2	CASSQTSGGTDTQYF	TGTGCCAGCTCACAGACTAGCGGGGGCACAGATACGCAGTATTTT
NA	TRBV11-2	TRBJ1-1	NA	CASSLSLGAEAFF	TGTGCCAGCAGCTTAAGCCTGGGCGCTGAAGCTTTCTTT
few	TRBV5-1	TRBJ2-7	NA	CASSFFPGPNEQYF	TGCGCCAGCAGCTTTTTCCCAGGGCCGAACGAGCAGTACTTC
NA	TRBV5-6	TRBJ2-1	NA	CASSLRPNEQFF	TGTGCCAGCAGCTTGAGGCCTAATGAGCAGTTCTTC
NA	TRBV5-1	TRBJ1-6	NA	CASSLQGLGNNSPLHF	TGCGCCAGCAGCCTCCAGGGACTAGGGAATAATTCACCCCTCCACTTT
NA	TRBV7-3	TRBJ2-5	TRBD1	CASGRGGSGETQYF	TGTGCCAGCGGTCGAGGGGGCTCCGGGGAGACCCAGTACTTC
NA	TRBV7-2	TRBJ2-5	TRBD2	CASSLQSGGQETQYF	TGTGCCAGCAGCTTACAGTCGGGGGGGCAAGAGACCCAGTACTTC
NA	TRBV29-1	TRBJ1-1	TRBD1	CSVVTTGGTEAFF	TGCAGCGTTGTTACGACAGGGGGAACTGAAGCTTTCTTT
few	TRBV29-1	TRBJ2-3	TRBD1	CSVRTGGTDTQYF	TGCAGCGTGCGGACAGGGGGCACAGATACGCAGTATTTT
NA	TRBV9	TRBJ2-5	TRBD2	CASSVAPSGGQETQYF	TGTGCCAGCAGCGTAGCGCCTAGCGGGGGCCAAGAGACCCAGTACTTC
NA	TRBV5-6	TRBJ2-5	TRBD2	CASSFGGSGGRTQYF	TGTGCCAGCAGCTTCGGAGGTAGCGGGGGAAGGACCCAGTACTTC
NA	TRBV2	TRBJ2-5	TRBD1	CARERTGTKTQYF	TGTGCCCGGGAAAGGACAGGGACGAAGACCCAGTACTTC
few	TRBV1	TRBJ2-5	NA	CTSSQGTGRETQYF	TGCACCAGCAGCCAAGGAACGGGGCGAGAGACCCAGTACTTC
once	TRBV19	TRBJ1-5	NA	CASSPSHNQPQHF	TGTGCCAGTAGCCCCAGTCACAATCAGCCCCAGCATTTT
NA	TRBV7-2	TRBJ1-5	TRBD1	CASSPDRGRGQPQHF	TGTGCCAGCAGCCCGGACAGGGGAAGGGGTCAGCCCCAGCATTTT
once	TRBV7-2	TRBJ1-3	NA	CASTLPSGNTIYF	TGTGCCAGCACCTTACCATCTGGAAACACCATATATTTT
few	TRBV19	TRBJ1-6	NA	CATTGTPNSPLHF	TGTGCCACTACCGGGACACCGAATTCACCCCTCCACTTT
NA	TRBV27	TRBJ1-1	NA	CASRERGGTEAFF	TGTGCCAGCAGGGAGAGGGGAGGCACTGAAGCTTTCTTT
NA	TRBV29-1	TRBJ2-2	NA	CSVRREPTGELFF	TGCAGCGTCCGCAGGGAGCCCACCGGGGAGCTGTTTTTT
NA	TRBV29-1	TRBJ1-1	NA	CSVEVNTEAFF	TGCAGCGTTGAAGTGAACACTGAAGCTTTCTTT
NA	TRBV11-3	TRBJ2-3	TRBD1	CASSLAGGSTDTQYF	TGTGCCAGCAGCTTAGCAGGGGGAAGCACAGATACGCAGTATTTT
NA	TRBV30	TRBJ2-5	NA	CAWSGGAVTQYF	TGTGCCTGGAGTGGCGGTGCTGTGACCCAGTACTTC
NA	TRBV6-5	TRBJ1-1	NA	CASSVSRMNTEAFF	TGTGCCAGCAGTGTATCCCGTATGAACACTGAAGCTTTCTTT
NA	TRBV2	TRBJ1-1	NA	CAGQIIMNTEAFF	TGTGCCGGACAGATAATCATGAACACTGAAGCTTTCTTT
NA	TRBV29-1	TRBJ2-7	TRBD1	CSVGTGGAYEQYF	TGCAGCGTGGGGACAGGGGGGGCCTACGAGCAGTACTTC
once	TRBV6-5	TRBJ1-2	NA	CASSYGAGVRGDGYTF	TGTGCCAGCAGTTACGGGGCAGGAGTACGAGGGGATGGCTACACCTTC
NA	TRBV29-1	TRBJ1-2	NA	CSVDSQGNYGYTF	TGCAGCGTTGATAGTCAGGGAAACTATGGCTACACCTTC
once	TRBV5-4	TRBJ2-5	TRBD1	CASSATGGETQYF	TGTGCCAGCAGCGCGACAGGGGGAGAGACCCAGTACTTC
NA	TRBV2	TRBJ2-1	TRBD2	CASSEGLASEQFF	TGTGCCAGCAGTGAAGGACTAGCTAGTGAGCAGTTCTTC
once	TRBV30	TRBJ2-1	TRBD2	CAWSLGGALSNEQFF	TGTGCCTGGAGCCTCGGGGGGGCGTTGAGCAATGAGCAGTTCTTC
NA	TRBV18	TRBJ1-2	NA	CASSATGTYGINYGYTF	TGTGCCAGCTCAGCCACCGGGACGTACGGAATTAACTATGGCTACACCTTC
NA	TRBV15	TRBJ1-1	NA	CATSRDRRGSYEAFF	TGTGCCACCAGCAGAGATCGGCGAGGGTCTTATGAAGCTTTCTTT
NA	TRBV29-1	TRBJ1-2	NA	CSVGDTHNYGYTF	TGCAGCGTTGGGGACACCCATAACTATGGCTACACCTTC
NA	TRBV7-2	TRBJ2-1	TRBD2	CASSPRGRTRGNEQFF	TGTGCCAGCAGCCCACGGGGCAGGACTAGGGGTAATGAGCAGTTCTTC
NA	TRBV29-1	TRBJ2-5	TRBD2	CSVLGLAGGPQETQYF	TGCAGCGTTCTAGGGCTAGCGGGGGGTCCCCAAGAGACCCAGTACTTC
NA	TRBV6-6	TRBJ2-6	NA	CASSYRLSSGANVLTF	TGTGCCAGCAGTTATCGTTTGAGCTCTGGGGCCAACGTCCTGACTTTC
NA	TRBV29-1	TRBJ1-1	TRBD1	CSAEGAGGGGTEAFF	TGCAGCGCTGAGGGGGCCGGCGGAGGAGGCACTGAAGCTTTCTTT
NA	TRBV4-1	TRBJ2-3	NA	CASSQGGGRDLNTQYF	TGCGCCAGCAGCCAAGGTGGAGGACGGGACCTCAATACGCAGTATTTT
NA	TRBV7-2	TRBJ2-1	TRBD2	CASSRGSGAYNEQFF	TGTGCCAGCAGCCGCGGAAGCGGGGCGTACAATGAGCAGTTCTTC
NA	TRBV19	TRBJ2-1	TRBD2	CASNSPPQGGPYNEQFF	TGTGCCAGTAACTCCCCACCGCAGGGAGGGCCCTACAATGAGCAGTTCTTC
NA	TRBV5-1	TRBJ2-5	NA	CASSGVPAQSGETQYF	TGCGCCAGCAGCGGGGTCCCGGCTCAAAGCGGGGAGACCCAGTACTTC
NA	TRBV5-1	TRBJ2-1	TRBD2	CASSPGTSGGYNEQFF	TGCGCCAGCAGCCCTGGGACTAGCGGGGGGTACAATGAGCAGTTCTTC
NA	TRBV30	TRBJ1-3	NA	CASSGFSGNTIYF	TGTGCCTCCTCGGGATTCTCTGGAAACACCATATATTTT
few	TRBV9	TRBJ2-2	NA	CASSVGNTGELFF	TGTGCCAGCAGCGTAGGGAACACCGGGGAGCTGTTTTTT
NA	TRBV5-1	TRBJ1-1	NA	CASSLAGGIMNTEAFF	TGCGCCAGCAGCTTGGCCGGGGGGATAATGAACACTGAAGCTTTCTTT
NA	TRBV30	TRBJ1-6	NA	CAWSRRDNSPLHF	TGTGCCTGGAGTAGGCGAGATAATTCACCCCTCCACTTT